This T cell receptor (beta chain) was obtained from a study of T cell responses to AZD1222 COVID-19 vaccine. Assay: immunoSEQ multiplex PCR; the TCRdb copy retains only in-frame clones and omits some. The sample consists of 120,000 to 150,000 clones, 89% of them appearing once. This specimen was peripheral blood, taken on day 0 of AZD1222 vaccination. The origin of this receptor is an adult in good health.

The CDR3 region has the DNA TGCGCCAGCAGCCGAATATTCCGGGACAGGGAGAACACTGAAGCTTTCTTT. Translated: CASSRIFRDRENTEAFF. This rearrangement joins TRBV4-1 to TRBJ1-1, with 9 bases matching TRBD1. V lost 4 bases to trimming and J lost 1 base; unmatched junction nucleotides: 10. The CDR3 contains 17 residues. Per the germline V gene, CDR1 is MGHRA and CDR2 is YSYEKL.